Following are 22 T cell receptor beta chains from one sample sequenced in a study of blood T cell repertoires in COVID-19. Assay: immunoSEQ multiplex PCR; the TCRdb copy retains only in-frame clones and omits some. The sample lists fewer than 130,000 clones, 70% to 80% seen once, with 20% to 25% in the top ten. Sequences were obtained from peripheral blood. All receptors come from a man aged 70 or older with active or convalescent COVID-19.

The CDR3 DNA reads TGTGCCAGTAGTATAGGGGGCGCGGGGGATCAGCCCCAGCATTTT. It codes for CASSIGGAGDQPQHF. The J gene is TRBJ1-5, the V gene TRBV19; tentatively, D is TRBD1 (5 bases). The V and J ends lost 1 base and 5 bases respectively, with 12 bases between them. The CDR3 is 15 amino acids. CDR1 and CDR2 (germline): LNHDA, SQIVND (reference sequence).

This clone was seen once. The CDR3, as DNA: TGTGCCAGCTCACTCTGGACAGGGGAGGATCAGCCCCAGCATTTT. Protein: CASSLWTGEDQPQHF. The V and J genes are TRBV18 and TRBJ1-5, with 9 bases that match TRBD1. Unmatched junction bases numbered 6, after V lost 4 bases and J lost 5 bases. Germline CDR1 KGHSH, CDR2 LQKENI. The CDR3 is made up of 15 amino acids.

J is TRBJ1-3 and V is TRBV5-6; D unresolved. Germline CDR1 is SGHDT and CDR2 is YYEEEE. The V end lost 0 bases, the J end lost 3 bases, and 13 bases lay between the germline ends. This CDR3 contains 16 residues. Here the CDR3 reads CASSLAGGDIGNTIYF. CDR3 DNA sequence: TGTGCCAGCAGCTTGGCGGGCGGGGATATTGGAAACACCATATATTTT.

This clone was seen only a few times. This chain joins TRBV6-6 and TRBJ1-2; TRBD1 agrees at 8 bases. The germline V gene encodes CDR1 MNHNY and CDR2 SVGAGI (reference sequence). V gave up 4 bases and J gave up 6 bases; unmatched junction bases: 10. The CDR3 extends over 15 amino acids. DNA for the CDR3: TGTGCCAGCAGTTCGACGGACAGGGAGGGCCATGGCTACACCTTC. Translation: CASSSTDREGHGYTF.

The rearrangement joins TRBV27 to TRBJ1-1, with D possibly matching TRBD1 (6 bases). Germline V gene data show CDR1 as MNHEY and CDR2 as SMNVEV (reference sequence). With 5 bases removed from V and 1 base from J, the gap between germline ends came to 11 bases. This CDR3 contains 14 residues. The CDR3 DNA reads TGTGCCAGCAGTCCCGGGACAACGAACACTGAAGCTTTCTTT. It specifies CASSPGTTNTEAFF.

The chain links TRBV5-1 to TRBJ1-1, with 8 positions matching TRBD1. The V segment lost 4 bases and the J segment 5 bases; nucleotides outside the gene matches: 4. The CDR3 loop spans 13 amino acids. Germline V gene data show CDR1 as SGHRS and CDR2 as YFSETQ. Written as DNA, the CDR3 is TGCGCCAGCAGCAATCAGGGGGCAACTGAAGCTTTCTTT. Protein product: CASSNQGATEAFF.

The chain uses TRBV7-2 and TRBJ2-3; 10 bases are shared with TRBD2. The ends lost 5 bases at V and 3 bases at J; junction bases unmatched: 8. This CDR3 comprises 16 residues. The germline V gene encodes CDR1 SGHTA and CDR2 FQGNSA. DNA of the CDR3: TGTGCCAGCAGCCTAAACCCGGGACTAGCGACAGATACGCAGTATTTT. Translation gives CASSLNPGLATDTQYF.

This chain uses TRBV5-6 with TRBJ2-4, with D tentatively TRBD1 (6 bases). Per germline, CDR1 SGHDT and CDR2 YYEEEE. The CDR3 is 14 amino acids. V was shortened by 4 bases and J by 0 bases, with 8 bases between the two germline ends. The CDR3 spells CASSRGQAKNIQYF. In DNA form, the CDR3 reads TGTGCCAGCAGCAGGGGACAAGCCAAAAACATTCAGTACTTC.

This sequence joins TRBV10-2 and TRBJ2-2, with a possible D match to TRBD1 (6 bases). Trimming pared 5 bases from V and 7 bases from J, leaving 8 bases between. Looked up from germline, CDR1 is WSHSY and CDR2 is SAAADI. The CDR3 is 12 amino acids. The CDR3 reads CASSQGNGELFF. The CDR3 region has the DNA TGCGCCAGCAGTCAGGGGAACGGGGAGCTGTTTTTT.

V and J are TRBV3-1 (or the pseudogene TRBV3-2) and TRBJ2-5, with a possible D match to TRBD1 (6 bases). The CDR3 extends over 15 amino acids. Germline V gives CDR1 LGHDT, CDR2 YNNKEL (reference sequence). Trimming removed 6 bases at V and 5 bases at J, with 19 bases between. DNA of the CDR3: TGTGCCAGCAGGCCGTGGACCAATACAGGGGAGACCCAGTACTTC. Translating it yields CASRPWTNTGETQYF.

There are many counts of this clone. The genes are TRBV18 and TRBJ1-2; 8 bases match TRBD1. CDR1 and CDR2 (germline): KGHSH, LQKENI. CDR3 length: 14 amino acids. V lost 4 bases to trimming and J lost 7 bases; unmatched junction nucleotides: 8. This chain's CDR3 is CASSQSGQDSGYTF. As DNA, the CDR3 is TGTGCCAGCTCACAATCGGGACAGGATTCTGGCTACACCTTC.

The chain carries TRBV5-1 and TRBJ2-1, with TRBD1 as a possible D gene (5 bases). This CDR3 has 15 residues. Trimming took off 4 bases at V and 5 bases at J, with 16 bases between the two ends. The germline gives CDR1 SGHRS, CDR2 YFSETQ. The CDR3 DNA reads as TGCGCCAGCAGCGACCCGACAGAGTTAAACAATGAGCAGTTCTTC. Amino acids: CASSDPTELNNEQFF.

The chain combines TRBV3-1 (or the pseudogene TRBV3-2) with TRBJ2-1, with D unresolved. V gave up 5 bases and J gave up 5 bases, with 7 bases separating them. The CDR3 length is 12 residues. Germline values: CDR1 LGHDT, CDR2 YNNKEL (reference sequence). In DNA, the CDR3 is TGTGCCAGCAGCTTATACAACAATGAGCAGTTCTTC. Translated, it gives CASSLYNNEQFF.

This chain connects TRBV18 to TRBJ1-1; 9 bases are shared with TRBD1. The CDR3 is 15 residues long. V dropped 6 bases and J dropped 3; count of bases not matched to a gene: 8. CDR1 is KGHSH, CDR2 LQKENI, per germline. This chain's CDR3 is CASSYGQGRDTEAFF. The DNA of the CDR3 is TGTGCCAGCTCCTACGGACAGGGGAGGGACACTGAAGCTTTCTTT. The full variable domain, completed using reference TRBV18 and TRBJ1-1, is NAGVMQNPRHLVRRRGQEARLRCSPMKGHSHVYWYRQLPEEGLKFMVYLQKENIIDESGMPKERFSAEFPKEGPSILRIQQVVRGDSAAYFCASSYGQGRDTEAFFGQGTRLTVV.

The chain is built from TRBV4-2 and TRBJ2-5; D is possibly TRBD2 (7 bases). CDR1 LGHNA and CDR2 YNFKEQ come from the germline V gene. The CDR3 is 16 amino acids. The V end was cut by 0 bases, the J end by 1 base, with 12 bases between. CDR3 coding DNA: TGTGCCAGCAGCCAAGAGGGGGGGGCCGGCCAAGAGACCCAGTACTTC. This sequence encodes CASSQEGGAGQETQYF.

This clone was detected only once. The chain is built from TRBV2 and TRBJ2-6; a possible D gene is TRBD1 (6 bases). The V gene lost 7 bases and the J gene lost 0 bases, with 16 bases spanning the gap. Germline V gene data show CDR1 as SNHLY and CDR2 as FYNNEI. CDR3 length: 17 residues. In DNA, the CDR3 is TGTGCCAGCACCTGGACAGATCCTAGCTCTGGGGCCAACGTCCTGACTTTC. It translates to CASTWTDPSSGANVLTF.

The chain joins TRBV5-6 to TRBJ2-5; no reliable D call. Germline CDR1 is SGHDT and CDR2 is YYEEEE. This CDR3 contains 14 residues. Trimming took off 4 bases at V and 2 bases at J, with 12 bases between the two ends. The CDR3 DNA follows: TGTGCCAGCAGCCCCGACATCATACAAGAGACCCAGTACTTC. Translated, it gives CASSPDIIQETQYF.

The chain couples TRBV11-2 to TRBJ2-7, with D perhaps TRBD2 (5 bases). The V gene lost 1 base and the J gene lost 3 bases, with 10 bases spanning the gap. CDR1 SGHAT and CDR2 FQNNGV come from the germline V gene. CDR3 length: 14 residues. In DNA, the CDR3 is TGTGCCAGCAGCTTAGCTGGACTGGGCTACGAGCAGTACTTC. This encodes CASSLAGLGYEQYF.

The chain couples TRBV18 to TRBJ2-4; 9 bases match TRBD1. The CDR3 length is 17 residues. V lost 3 bases, J lost 1 base, and 7 bases stayed unmatched. In germline, CDR1 is KGHSH, CDR2 LQKENI. The CDR3 DNA follows: TGTGCCAGCTCACCCCGTCGGGGACAGGGTGCCAAAAACATTCAGTACTTC. Amino acids: CASSPRRGQGAKNIQYF.

This chain links TRBV11-2 with TRBJ1-2, with TRBD1 identical over 7 bases. J gave up 1 base and V 8 bases, and 7 bases lay outside the gene matches. Germline V gives CDR1 SGHAT, CDR2 FQNNGV. The CDR3 totals 14 residues. The CDR3 loop is CASGRQGLNYGYTF. The CDR3 DNA is TGTGCCAGCGGGAGACAGGGACTTAACTATGGCTACACCTTC.

The genes are TRBV24-1 and TRBJ2-2, with a tentative D call TRBD1 (5 bases). CDR3 length equals 16 residues. CDR1 is KGHDR and CDR2 is SFDVKD in the germline V gene. Trimming cost V 5 bases and J 1 base, with 13 bases left between them. The CDR3 coding sequence is TGTGCCACCAGTGGAGCGACAGTCTGGAACACCGGGGAGCTGTTTTTT. Protein product: CATSGATVWNTGELFF.

The chain links TRBV4-2 to TRBJ2-1; TRBD2 aligns across 8 bases. The length of the CDR3 is 16 residues. The ends lost 0 bases at V and 3 bases at J; junction bases unmatched: 4. CDR1 is LGHNA and CDR2 is YNFKEQ in the germline V gene. The CDR3: CASSQDTRGDYNEQFF. CDR3 DNA sequence: TGTGCCAGCAGCCAAGATACGCGGGGGGACTACAATGAGCAGTTCTTC.